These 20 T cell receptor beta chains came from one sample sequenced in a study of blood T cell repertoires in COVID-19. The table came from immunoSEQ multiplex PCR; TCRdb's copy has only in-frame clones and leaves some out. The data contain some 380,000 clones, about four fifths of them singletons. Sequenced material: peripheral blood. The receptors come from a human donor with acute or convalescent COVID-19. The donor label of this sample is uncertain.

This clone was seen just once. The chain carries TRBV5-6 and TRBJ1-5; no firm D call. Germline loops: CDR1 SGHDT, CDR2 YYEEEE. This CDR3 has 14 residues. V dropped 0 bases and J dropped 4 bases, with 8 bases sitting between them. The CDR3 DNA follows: TGTGCCAGCAGCTTGGCGTCCGGGAATCAGCCCCAGCATTTT. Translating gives CASSLASGNQPQHF.

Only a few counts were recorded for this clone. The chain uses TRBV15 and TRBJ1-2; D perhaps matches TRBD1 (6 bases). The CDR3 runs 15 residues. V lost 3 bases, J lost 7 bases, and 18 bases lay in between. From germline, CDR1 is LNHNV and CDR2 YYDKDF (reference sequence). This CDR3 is CATSRRDTGAGGYTF. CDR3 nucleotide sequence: TGTGCCACCAGCAGGAGGGACACCGGAGCAGGTGGCTACACCTTC.

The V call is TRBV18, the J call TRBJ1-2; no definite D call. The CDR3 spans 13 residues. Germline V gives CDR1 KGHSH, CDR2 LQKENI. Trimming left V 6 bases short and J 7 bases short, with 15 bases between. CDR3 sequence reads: CASSLTQSSGYTF. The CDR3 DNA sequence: TGTGCCAGCTCCCTGACACAATCCTCTGGCTACACCTTC.

The CDR3 DNA sequence: TGTGCCAGCAGTTCCGGACAGCTCTTCGCTGAAGCTTTCTTT. Its protein is CASSSGQLFAEAFF. The chain links TRBV28 to TRBJ1-1; a possible D gene is TRBD1 (6 bases). Per germline, CDR1 MDHEN and CDR2 SYDVKM. The ends were cut back, 4 bases at V and 6 bases at J, with 15 bases in the middle. The CDR3 length is 14 residues.

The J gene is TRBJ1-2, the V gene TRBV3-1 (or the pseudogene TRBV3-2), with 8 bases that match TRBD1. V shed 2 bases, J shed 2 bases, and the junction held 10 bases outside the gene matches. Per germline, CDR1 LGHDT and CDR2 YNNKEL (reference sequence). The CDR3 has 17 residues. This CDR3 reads CASSQSPRTGWNYGYTF. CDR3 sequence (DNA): TGTGCCAGCAGCCAAAGCCCGAGGACAGGGTGGAACTATGGCTACACCTTC.

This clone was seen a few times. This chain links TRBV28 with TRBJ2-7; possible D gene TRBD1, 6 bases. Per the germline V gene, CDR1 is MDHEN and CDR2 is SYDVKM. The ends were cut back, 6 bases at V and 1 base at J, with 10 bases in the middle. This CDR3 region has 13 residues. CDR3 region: CASRLTGSYEQYF. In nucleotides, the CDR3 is TGTGCCAGCAGACTGACAGGTTCCTACGAGCAGTACTTC.

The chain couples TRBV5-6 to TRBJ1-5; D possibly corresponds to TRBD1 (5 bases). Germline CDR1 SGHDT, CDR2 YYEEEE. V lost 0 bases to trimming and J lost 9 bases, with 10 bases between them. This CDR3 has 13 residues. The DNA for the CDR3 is TGTGCCAGCAGCTTGGTTGACGGGGGGCCCCAGCATTTT. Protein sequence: CASSLVDGGPQHF.

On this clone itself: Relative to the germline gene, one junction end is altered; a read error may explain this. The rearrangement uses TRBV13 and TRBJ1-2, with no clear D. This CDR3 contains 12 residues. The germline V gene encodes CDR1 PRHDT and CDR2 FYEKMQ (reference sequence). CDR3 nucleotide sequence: TGTGCCAGCAGCGAAGAGGATAGGTGGAGAGCCTTC. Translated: CASSEEDRWRAF.

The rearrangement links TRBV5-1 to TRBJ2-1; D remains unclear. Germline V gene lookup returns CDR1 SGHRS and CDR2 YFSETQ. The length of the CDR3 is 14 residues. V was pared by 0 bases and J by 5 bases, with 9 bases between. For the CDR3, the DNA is TGCGCCAGCAGCTTGGCACCCCAGGACAATGAGCAGTTCTTC. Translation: CASSLAPQDNEQFF.

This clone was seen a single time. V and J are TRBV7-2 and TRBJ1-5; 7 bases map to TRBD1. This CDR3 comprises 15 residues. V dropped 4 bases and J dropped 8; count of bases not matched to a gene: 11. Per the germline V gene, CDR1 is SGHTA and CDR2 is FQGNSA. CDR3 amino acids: CASSYGQVRVEPQHF. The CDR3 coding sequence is TGTGCCAGCAGCTACGGACAGGTAAGGGTCGAGCCCCAGCATTTT.

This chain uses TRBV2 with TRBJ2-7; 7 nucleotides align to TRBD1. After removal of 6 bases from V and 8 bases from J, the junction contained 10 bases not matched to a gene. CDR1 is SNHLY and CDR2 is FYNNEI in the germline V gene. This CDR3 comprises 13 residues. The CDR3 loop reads CASRRDSSGKQYF. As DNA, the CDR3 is TGTGCCAGCAGAAGGGACAGTTCCGGGAAGCAGTACTTC.

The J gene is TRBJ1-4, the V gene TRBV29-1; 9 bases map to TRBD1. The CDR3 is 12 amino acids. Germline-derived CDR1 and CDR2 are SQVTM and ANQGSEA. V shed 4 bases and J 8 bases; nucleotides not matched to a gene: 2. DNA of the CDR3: TGCAGCGTTGGGGACAGGGACGAAAAACTGTTTTTT. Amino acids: CSVGDRDEKLFF.

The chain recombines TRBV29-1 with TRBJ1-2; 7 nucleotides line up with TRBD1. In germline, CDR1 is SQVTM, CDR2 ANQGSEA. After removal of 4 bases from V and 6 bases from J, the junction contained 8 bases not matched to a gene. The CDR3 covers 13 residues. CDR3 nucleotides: TGCAGCGTTGGCAACAGGGGTTCCGATGGCTACACCTTC. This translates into CSVGNRGSDGYTF.

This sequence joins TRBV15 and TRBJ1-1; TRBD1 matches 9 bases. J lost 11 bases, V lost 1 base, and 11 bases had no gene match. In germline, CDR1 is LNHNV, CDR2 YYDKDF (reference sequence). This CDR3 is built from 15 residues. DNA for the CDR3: TGTGCCACCAGCAGAGGTGGGACAGGGTTCAATGAGGCTTTCTTT. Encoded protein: CATSRGGTGFNEAFF.

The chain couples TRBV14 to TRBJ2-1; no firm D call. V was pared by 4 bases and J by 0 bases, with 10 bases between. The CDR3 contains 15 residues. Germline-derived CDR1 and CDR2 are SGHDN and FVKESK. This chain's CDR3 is CASSPIKSSYNEQFF. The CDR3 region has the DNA TGTGCCAGCAGCCCCATCAAGAGCTCCTACAATGAGCAGTTCTTC.

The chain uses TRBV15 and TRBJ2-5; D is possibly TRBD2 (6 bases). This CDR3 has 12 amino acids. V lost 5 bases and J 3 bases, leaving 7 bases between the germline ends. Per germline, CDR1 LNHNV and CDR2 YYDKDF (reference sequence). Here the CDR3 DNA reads TGTGCCACCAGCGGGGAGGAAGAGACCCAGTACTTC. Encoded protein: CATSGEEETQYF.

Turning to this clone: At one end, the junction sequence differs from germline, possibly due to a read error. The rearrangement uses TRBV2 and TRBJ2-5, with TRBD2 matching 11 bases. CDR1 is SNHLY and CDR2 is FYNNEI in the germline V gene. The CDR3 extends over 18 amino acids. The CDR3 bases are TGTGCCAGCAGTGTCGGGCCCACTAGCGGGGGCCATCAAGGGACCCAGTACTTC. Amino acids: CASSVGPTSGGHQGTQYF. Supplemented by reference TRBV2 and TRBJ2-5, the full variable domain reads EPEVTQTPSHQVTQMGQEVILRCVPISNHLYFYWYRQILGQKVEFLVSFYNNEISEKSEIFDDQFSVERPDGSNFTLKIRSTKLEDSAMYFCASSVGPTSGGHQGTQYFGPGTRLLVL.

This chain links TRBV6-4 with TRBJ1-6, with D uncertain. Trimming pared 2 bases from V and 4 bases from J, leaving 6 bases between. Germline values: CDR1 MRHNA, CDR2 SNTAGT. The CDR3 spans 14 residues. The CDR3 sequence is CASSDGRYNSPLHF. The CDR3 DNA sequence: TGTGCCAGCAGTGACGGGAGGTATAATTCACCCCTCCACTTT.

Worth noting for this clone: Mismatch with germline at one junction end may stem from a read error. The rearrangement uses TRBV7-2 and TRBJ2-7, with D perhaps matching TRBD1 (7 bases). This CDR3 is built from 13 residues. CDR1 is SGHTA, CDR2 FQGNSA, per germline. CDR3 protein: CASSLALMGGQNF. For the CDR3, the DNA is TGTGCCAGCAGCTTAGCGCTTATGGGGGGACAGAACTTC.

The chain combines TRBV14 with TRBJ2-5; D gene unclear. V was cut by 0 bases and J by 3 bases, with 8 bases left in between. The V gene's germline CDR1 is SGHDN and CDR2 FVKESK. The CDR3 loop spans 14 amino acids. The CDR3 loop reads CASSQDGREETQYF. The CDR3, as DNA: TGTGCCAGCAGCCAAGATGGTCGGGAAGAGACCCAGTACTTC.